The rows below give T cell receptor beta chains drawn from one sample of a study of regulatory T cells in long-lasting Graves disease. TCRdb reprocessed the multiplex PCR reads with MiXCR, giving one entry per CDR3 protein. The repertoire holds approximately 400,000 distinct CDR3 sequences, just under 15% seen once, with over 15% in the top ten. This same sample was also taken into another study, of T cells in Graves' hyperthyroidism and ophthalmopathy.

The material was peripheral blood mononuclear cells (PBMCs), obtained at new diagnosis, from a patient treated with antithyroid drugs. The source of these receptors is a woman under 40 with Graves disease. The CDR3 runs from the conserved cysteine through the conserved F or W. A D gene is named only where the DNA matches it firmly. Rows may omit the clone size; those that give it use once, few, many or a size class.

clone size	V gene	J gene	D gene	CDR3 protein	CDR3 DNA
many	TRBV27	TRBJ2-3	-	CASSLPGASITDTQYF	TGTGCCAGCAGTTTACCGGGGGCTAGTATCACAGATACGCAGTATTTT
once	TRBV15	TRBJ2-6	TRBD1	CATSRDTGVSSGANVLTF	TGTGCCACCAGCAGAGATACAGGGGTGAGCTCTGGGGCCAACGTCCTGACTTTC
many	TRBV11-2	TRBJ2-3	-	CASSSPRDGTDTQYF	TGTGCCAGCAGCTCCCCCAGGGACGGCACAGATACGCAGTATTTT
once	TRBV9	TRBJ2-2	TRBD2	CASSASGGGTGELFF	TGTGCCAGCAGCGCGTCCGGGGGGGGGACCGGGGAGCTGTTTTTT
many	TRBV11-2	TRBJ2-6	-	CASIEGFGALTF	TGTGCCAGCATCGAGGGGTTTGGCGCCCTGACTTTC
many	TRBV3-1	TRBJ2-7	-	CASSQDQGPFDEQYF	TGTGCCAGCAGCCAAGATCAGGGACCCTTTGACGAGCAGTACTTC
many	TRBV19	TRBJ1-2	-	CASSIPTSGSAGYTF	TGTGCCAGTAGTATACCTACTTCTGGCAGCGCAGGCTACACCTTC
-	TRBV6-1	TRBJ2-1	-	CASSQTWSTGMEGEQFF	TGTGCCAGCAGTCAAACGTGGTCCACCGGAATGGAAGGGGAGCAGTTCTTC
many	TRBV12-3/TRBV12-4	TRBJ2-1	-	CASSLVEEQFF	TGTGCCAGCAGTTTAGTGGAGGAGCAGTTCTTC
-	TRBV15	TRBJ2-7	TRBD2	CATSRRAGVYEQYF	TGTGCCACCAGCAGAAGAGCGGGAGTCTACGAGCAGTACTTC